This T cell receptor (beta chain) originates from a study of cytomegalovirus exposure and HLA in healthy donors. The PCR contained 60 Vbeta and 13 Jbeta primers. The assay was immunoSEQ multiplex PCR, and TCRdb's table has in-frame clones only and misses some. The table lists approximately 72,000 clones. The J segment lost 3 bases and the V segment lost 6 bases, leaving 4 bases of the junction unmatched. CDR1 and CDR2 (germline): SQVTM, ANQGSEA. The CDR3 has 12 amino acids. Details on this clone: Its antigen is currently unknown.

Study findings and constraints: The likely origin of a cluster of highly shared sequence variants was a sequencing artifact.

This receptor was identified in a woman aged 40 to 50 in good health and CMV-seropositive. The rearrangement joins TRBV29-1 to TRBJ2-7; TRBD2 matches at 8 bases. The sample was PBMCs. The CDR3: CSVAGTSYEQYF. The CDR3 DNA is TGCAGCGTAGCCGGGACTAGCTACGAGCAGTACTTC.